Below, 7 T cell receptor beta chains from the same sample are listed, as sequenced in a study of T cell responses to AZD1222 COVID-19 vaccine. Using immunoSEQ multiplex PCR, the repertoire was profiled, and TCRdb retains in-frame clones only, with some absent. The sample lists 130,000 to 150,000 clones, about nine tenths occurring once. The sample in question was peripheral blood, obtained on day 0 of AZD1222 vaccination. The source of these receptors is an adult in good health.

The CDR3, as DNA: TGTGCCAGCAGCCGGACAGGGGGCTATAATTCACCCCTCCACTTT. It yields the protein CASSRTGGYNSPLHF. The chain is built from TRBV6-5 and TRBJ1-6; 10 bases line up with TRBD1. The germline V gene encodes CDR1 MNHEY and CDR2 SVGAGI. CDR3 length equals 15 residues. V was clipped by 6 bases and J by 3 bases; unmatched bases: 2.

This clone was seen only once. The chain joins TRBV19 to TRBJ1-1; D possibly corresponds to TRBD1 (5 bases). Germline CDR1 reads LNHDA; CDR2 reads SQIVND (reference sequence). Trimming cost V 6 bases and J 4 bases, with 18 bases left between them. This CDR3 has 15 residues. The CDR3 nucleotides are TGTGCCAGTAGCCAGGACGGGGCGGTGAGCACTGAAGCTTTCTTT. It translates to CASSQDGAVSTEAFF.

The chain combines TRBV7-9 with TRBJ1-5; D is unclear. The CDR3 has 14 amino acids. Germline V CDR1 and CDR2: SEHNR, FQNEAQ (reference sequence). The ends were cut back, 3 bases at V and 5 bases at J, with 11 bases in the middle. The CDR3 sequence is CASSFSEGYQPQHF. The CDR3 DNA is TGTGCCAGCAGCTTCTCAGAGGGCTATCAGCCCCAGCATTTT.

This clone was observed a handful of times. The chain is built from TRBV19 and TRBJ2-7; possible D gene TRBD1, 6 bases. Per the germline V gene, CDR1 is LNHDA and CDR2 is SQIVND (reference sequence). The CDR3 is 16 amino acids. V was trimmed by 5 bases and J by 1 base, leaving 18 bases between them. This CDR3 reads CASSSRGTDASYEQYF. The CDR3 nucleotides are TGTGCCAGTAGTTCAAGGGGGACCGACGCTTCCTACGAGCAGTACTTC.

The gene calls are TRBV7-3 and TRBJ1-5; D is possibly TRBD1 (6 bases). The germline gives CDR1 SGHTA, CDR2 FQGTGA. The CDR3 has 14 amino acids. V was trimmed by 2 bases and J by 4 bases, leaving 9 bases between them. The DNA of the CDR3 is TGTGCCAGCAGCTTATGGACAGTAAATCAGCCCCAGCATTTT. It codes for CASSLWTVNQPQHF.

The V call is TRBV12-5, the J call TRBJ1-5; D is unresolved. Germline V CDR1 and CDR2: LGHNT, FRNRAP. This CDR3 region has 16 residues. V was pared by 5 bases and J by 4 bases, with 18 bases between. The CDR3 nucleotides read TGTGCTAGTGGTCCCGGCCCCGGGGATTTTAATCAGCCCCAGCATTTT. This sequence encodes CASGPGPGDFNQPQHF.

CDR3 sequence: CASSTLGAVEQFF. Written as DNA, the CDR3 is TGTGCCAGCAGCACCTTAGGAGCGGTAGAGCAGTTCTTC. The rearrangement uses TRBV5-4 and TRBJ2-1; D might be TRBD2 (5 bases). The length of the CDR3 is 13 residues. The V and J ends lost 4 bases and 10 bases respectively, with 15 bases between them. Looked up from germline, CDR1 is SGHNT and CDR2 is YYREEE (reference sequence). Combining the CDR3 with reference TRBV5-4 and TRBJ2-1 gives the whole variable domain ETGVTQSPTHLIKTRGQQVTLRCSSQSGHNTVSWYQQALGQGPQFIFQYYREEENGRGNFPPRFSGLQFPNYSSELNVNALELDDSALYLCASSTLGAVEQFFGPGTRLTVL.